The text below deals with one T cell receptor beta chain. The antigen is unknown. PCR was performed using 60 Vbeta and 13 Jbeta primers. Measured with immunoSEQ multiplex PCR; TCRdb has only the in-frame clones, and not every one. The sample has 210,000 or so clones, roughly 80% seen once. The data originate from a study of cytomegalovirus exposure and HLA in healthy donors. General study results and limits: Most TCR beta V segments were productive about 90% or about 30% of the time in an earlier analysis. Later genetic work tied a missense DCLRE1C variant to beta-chain V and J trimming.

Though nominally healthy at sampling, donors likely had unrecorded immune exposures. The sample consisted of PBMCs. The sequence came from a girl aged 2 to 9 in good health and CMV-seronegative.

CDR3 loop: CASSIGGREQFF. The CDR3 DNA sequence: TGTGCCAGTAGTATAGGAGGCCGTGAGCAGTTCTTC. V and J are TRBV19 and TRBJ2-1, with D hard to call. Per germline, CDR1 LNHDA and CDR2 SQIVND (reference sequence). The CDR3 runs to 12 residues. The V and J ends lost 1 base and 9 bases respectively, with 7 bases between them. Drawing the rest from reference TRBV19 and TRBJ2-1, the complete variable domain is DGGITQSPKYLFRKEGQNVTLSCEQNLNHDAMYWYRQDPGQGLRLIYYSQIVNDFQKGDIAEGYSVSREKKESFPLTVTSAQKNPTAFYLCASSIGGREQFFGPGTRLTVL.